These 3 T cell receptor beta chains were sequenced from one sample in a study of blood T cell repertoires in COVID-19 (dated by TCRdb to the early 2020s). The library came from the immunoSEQ multiplex PCR assay. TCRdb limited this immuneACCESS table to in-frame rearrangements with V and J called. A share of clones is missing; checked studies link under half to unresolved V genes, and the rest is unexplained. The sample table lists 39,000 or so clones, approximately 85% of them with a count of one. Approximately 38% of the sample comes from the top ten. Material for sequencing was peripheral blood. These receptors were taken from a man aged 35 to 55 with active or convalescent COVID-19.

This chain links TRBV3-1 (or the pseudogene TRBV3-2) with TRBJ2-1, with TRBD2 as a possible D gene (5 bases). Trimming shortened V by 4 bases and J by 9 bases, and 16 bases separated the two germline ends. The CDR3 totals 14 residues. Germline V gene data show CDR1 as LGHDT and CDR2 as YNNKEL (reference sequence). CDR3 nucleotides: TGTGCCAGCAGCCTCCTGGCGGCGGGCCGTGAGCAGTTCTTC. Translated, it gives CASSLLAAGREQFF.

On this clone itself: The junction departs from germline at one end; a sequencing error may be responsible. The CDR3 reads CASSLDDSPLGADTQYF. As DNA, the CDR3 is TGTGCCAGCAGCCTAGACGACTCACCCCTAGGGGCAGATACGCAGTATTTT. V usage is TRBV11-2 and J usage is TRBJ2-3; D may be TRBD1 (5 bases). The CDR3 sequence is 17 residues long. Per the germline V gene, CDR1 is SGHAT and CDR2 is FQNNGV. Drawing the rest from reference TRBV11-2 and TRBJ2-3, the complete variable domain is EAGVAQSPRYKIIEKRQSVAFWCNPISGHATLYWYQQILGQGPKLLIQFQNNGVVDDSQLPKDRFSAERLKGVDSTLKIQPAKLEDSAVYLCASSLDDSPLGADTQYFGPGTRLTVL.

The table lists this clone with a count of one. This chain links TRBV5-6 with TRBJ2-6, with D possibly matching TRBD1 (5 bases). This CDR3 has 17 residues. Between the trimmed V and J ends, which lost 0 bases and 1 base, there was a span of 11 bases. Germline CDR1 SGHDT, CDR2 YYEEEE. The DNA of the CDR3 is TGTGCCAGCAGCTTGGCAGGGATAATTTCTGGGGCCAACGTCCTGACTTTC. Translated, it gives CASSLAGIISGANVLTF.